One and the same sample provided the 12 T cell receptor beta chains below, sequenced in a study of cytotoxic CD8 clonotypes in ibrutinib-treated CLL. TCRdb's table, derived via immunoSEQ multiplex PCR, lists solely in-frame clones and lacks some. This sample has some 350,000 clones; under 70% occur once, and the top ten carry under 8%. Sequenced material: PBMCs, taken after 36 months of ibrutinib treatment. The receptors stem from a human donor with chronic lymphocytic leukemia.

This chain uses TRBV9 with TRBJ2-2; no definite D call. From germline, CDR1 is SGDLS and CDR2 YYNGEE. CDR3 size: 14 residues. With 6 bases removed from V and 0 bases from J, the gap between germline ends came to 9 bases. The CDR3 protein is CASKGSANTGELFF. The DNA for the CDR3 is TGTGCCAGCAAGGGTTCCGCGAACACCGGGGAGCTGTTTTTT.

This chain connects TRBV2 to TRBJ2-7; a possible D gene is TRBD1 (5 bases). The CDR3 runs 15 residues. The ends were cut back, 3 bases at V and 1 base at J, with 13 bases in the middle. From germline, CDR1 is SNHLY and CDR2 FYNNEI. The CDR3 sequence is CASSERTPISYEQYF. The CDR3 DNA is TGTGCCAGCAGTGAGAGGACACCAATATCCTACGAGCAGTACTTC.

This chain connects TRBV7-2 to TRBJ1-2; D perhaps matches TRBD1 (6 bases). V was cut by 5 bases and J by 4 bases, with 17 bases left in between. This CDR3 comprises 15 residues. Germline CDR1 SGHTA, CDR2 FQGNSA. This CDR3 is CASSPLQGSVYGYTF. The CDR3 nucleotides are TGTGCCAGCAGCCCATTACAGGGTTCTGTCTATGGCTACACCTTC.

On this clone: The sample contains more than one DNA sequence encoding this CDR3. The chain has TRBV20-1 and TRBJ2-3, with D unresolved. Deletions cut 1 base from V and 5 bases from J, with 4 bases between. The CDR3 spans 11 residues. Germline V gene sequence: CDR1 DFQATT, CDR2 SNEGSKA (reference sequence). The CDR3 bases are TGCAGTGCTAGAGGGGGAGATACGCAGTATTTT. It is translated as CSARGGDTQYF.

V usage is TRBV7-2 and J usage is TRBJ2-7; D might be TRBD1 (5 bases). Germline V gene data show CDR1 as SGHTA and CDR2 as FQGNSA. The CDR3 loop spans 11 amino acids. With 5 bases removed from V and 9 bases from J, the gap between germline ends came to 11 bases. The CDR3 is CASSQGQVQYF. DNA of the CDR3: TGTGCCAGCAGCCAAGGACAAGTGCAGTACTTC. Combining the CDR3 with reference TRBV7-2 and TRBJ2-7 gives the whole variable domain GAGVSQSPSNKVTEKGKDVELRCDPISGHTALYWYRQSLGQGLEFLIYFQGNSAPDKSGLPSDRFSAERTGGSVSTLTIQRTQQEDSAVYLCASSQGQVQYFGPGTRLTVT.

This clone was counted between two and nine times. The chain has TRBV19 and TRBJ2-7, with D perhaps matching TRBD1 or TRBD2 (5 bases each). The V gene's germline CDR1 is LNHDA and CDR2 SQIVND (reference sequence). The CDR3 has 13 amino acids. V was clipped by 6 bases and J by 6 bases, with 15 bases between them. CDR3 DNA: TGTGCCAGTAGCGGGACCCGGGCCCTCGAGCAGTACTTC. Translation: CASSGTRALEQYF. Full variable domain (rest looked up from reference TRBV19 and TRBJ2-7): DGGITQSPKYLFRKEGQNVTLSCEQNLNHDAMYWYRQDPGQGLRLIYYSQIVNDFQKGDIAEGYSVSREKKESFPLTVTSAQKNPTAFYLCASSGTRALEQYFGPGTRLTVT.

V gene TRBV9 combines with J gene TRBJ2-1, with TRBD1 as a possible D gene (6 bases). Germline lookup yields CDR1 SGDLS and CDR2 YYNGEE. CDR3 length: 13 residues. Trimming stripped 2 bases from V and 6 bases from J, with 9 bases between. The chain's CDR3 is CASSVVQGNEQFF. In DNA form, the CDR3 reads TGTGCCAGCAGCGTGGTACAGGGCAATGAGCAGTTCTTC. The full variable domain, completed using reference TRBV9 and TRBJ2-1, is DSGVTQTPKHLITATGQRVTLRCSPRSGDLSVYWYQQSLDQGLQFLIQYYNGEERAKGNILERFSAQQFPDLHSELNLSSLELGDSALYFCASSVVQGNEQFFGPGTRLTVL.

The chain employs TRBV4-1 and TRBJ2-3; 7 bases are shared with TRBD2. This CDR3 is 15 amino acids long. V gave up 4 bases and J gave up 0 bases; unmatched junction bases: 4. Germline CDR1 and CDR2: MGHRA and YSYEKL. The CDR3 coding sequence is TGCGCCAGCAGCCCCCTAGCGGTTAGCACAGATACGCAGTATTTT. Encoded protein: CASSPLAVSTDTQYF.

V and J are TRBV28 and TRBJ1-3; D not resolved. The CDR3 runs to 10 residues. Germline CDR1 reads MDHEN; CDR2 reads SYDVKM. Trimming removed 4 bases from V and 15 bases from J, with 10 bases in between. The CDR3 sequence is CASSSDGPYF. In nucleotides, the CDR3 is TGTGCCAGCAGTTCGGACGGCCCATATTTT.

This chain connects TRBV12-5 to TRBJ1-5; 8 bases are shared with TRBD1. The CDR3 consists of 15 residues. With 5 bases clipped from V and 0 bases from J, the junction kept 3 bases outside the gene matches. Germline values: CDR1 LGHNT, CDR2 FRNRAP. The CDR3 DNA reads TGTGCTAGTGGTCGGACAGGGAATAGCAATCAGCCCCAGCATTTT. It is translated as CASGRTGNSNQPQHF. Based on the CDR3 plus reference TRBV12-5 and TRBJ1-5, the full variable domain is DARVTQTPRHKVTEMGQEVTMRCQPILGHNTVFWYRQTMMQGLELLAYFRNRAPLDDSGMPKDRFSAEMPDATLATLKIQPSEPRDSAVYFCASGRTGNSNQPQHFGDGTRLSIL.

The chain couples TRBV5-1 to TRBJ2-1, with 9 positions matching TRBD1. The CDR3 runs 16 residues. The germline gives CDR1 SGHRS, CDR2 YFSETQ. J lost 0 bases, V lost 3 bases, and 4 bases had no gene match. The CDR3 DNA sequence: TGCGCCAGCAGCTATGGACAGGGGAGCTCCTACAATGAGCAGTTCTTC. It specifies CASSYGQGSSYNEQFF.

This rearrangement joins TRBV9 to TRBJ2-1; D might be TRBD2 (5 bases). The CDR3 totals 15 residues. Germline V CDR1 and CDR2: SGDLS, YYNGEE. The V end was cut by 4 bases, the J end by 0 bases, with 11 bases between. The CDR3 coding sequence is TGTGCCAGCAGCCGAACTAGGAGCTCCTACAATGAGCAGTTCTTC. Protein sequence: CASSRTRSSYNEQFF. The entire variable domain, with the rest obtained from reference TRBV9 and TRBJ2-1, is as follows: DSGVTQTPKHLITATGQRVTLRCSPRSGDLSVYWYQQSLDQGLQFLIQYYNGEERAKGNILERFSAQQFPDLHSELNLSSLELGDSALYFCASSRTRSSYNEQFFGPGTRLTVL.